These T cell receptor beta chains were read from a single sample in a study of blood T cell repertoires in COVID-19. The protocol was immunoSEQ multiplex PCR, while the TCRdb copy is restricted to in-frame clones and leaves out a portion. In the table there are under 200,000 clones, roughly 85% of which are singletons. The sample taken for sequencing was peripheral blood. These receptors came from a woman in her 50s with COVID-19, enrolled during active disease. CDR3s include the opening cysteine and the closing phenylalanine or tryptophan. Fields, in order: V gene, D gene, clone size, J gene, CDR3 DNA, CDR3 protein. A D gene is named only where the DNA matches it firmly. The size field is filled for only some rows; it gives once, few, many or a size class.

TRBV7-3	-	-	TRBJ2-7	TGTGCCAGCAGCTTAGAGGCCGGTACCTACGAGCAGTACTTC	CASSLEAGTYEQYF
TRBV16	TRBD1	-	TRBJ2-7	TGTGCCAGCAGCCTACAAGGGACAGGGAAGAGCGAGCAGTACTTC	CASSLQGTGKSEQYF
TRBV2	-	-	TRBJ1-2	TGTGCCAGCAGAGAGACAGGACCCTATGGCTACACCTTC	CASRETGPYGYTF
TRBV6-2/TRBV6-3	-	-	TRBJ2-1	TGTGCCAGCAGCAGGACAGACAAGCAGTTCTTC	CASSRTDKQFF
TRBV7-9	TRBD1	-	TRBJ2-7	TGTGCCAGCAGCTCGGAACAGGGGAAGTACTTC	CASSSEQGKYF
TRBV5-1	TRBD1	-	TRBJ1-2	TGCGCCAGCAGCTTGGACCCGACAGGGCGCTATGGCTACACCTTC	CASSLDPTGRYGYTF
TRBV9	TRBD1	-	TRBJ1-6	TGTGCCAGCAGCGCCTCAGGGGGTGGGAATTCACCCCTCCACTTT	CASSASGGGNSPLHF
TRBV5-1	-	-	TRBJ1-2	TGCGCCAGCAGCCGGGAGGACTATGGCTACACCTTC	CASSREDYGYTF
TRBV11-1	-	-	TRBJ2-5	TGTGCCAGCAGCTTAATACTGGGGGGCCAGTACTTC	CASSLILGGQYF
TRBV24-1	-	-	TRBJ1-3	TGTGCCACCAGTGACGGGGGATCTGGAAACACCATATATTTT	CATSDGGSGNTIYF
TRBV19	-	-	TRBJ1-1	TGTGCCACCTCCCGCTCCGGCACTGAAGCTTTCTTT	CATSRSGTEAFF
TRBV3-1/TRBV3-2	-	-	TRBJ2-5	TGTGCCAGCAGCTATAGCGGAATCCAAGAGACCCAGTACTTC	CASSYSGIQETQYF
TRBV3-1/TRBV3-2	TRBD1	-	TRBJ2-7	TGTGCCAGCAGCCCCCCATCCGAGACAGGGAAATTTTACGAGCAGTACTTC	CASSPPSETGKFYEQYF
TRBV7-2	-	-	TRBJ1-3	TGTGCCAGCAGCTCACAGAACTCTGGAAACACCATATATTTT	CASSSQNSGNTIYF
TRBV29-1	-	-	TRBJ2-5	TGCAGCGCCCTCAGGGGGGAAGAGACCCAGTACTTC	CSALRGEETQYF
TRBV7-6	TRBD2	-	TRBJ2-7	TGTGCCAGCAGCCCGGGGACTAGCCGGCCCTCCTACGAGCAGTACTTC	CASSPGTSRPSYEQYF
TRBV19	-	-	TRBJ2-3	TGTGCCAGTAGTATTCTGTCGGTCACAGATACGCAGTATTTT	CASSILSVTDTQYF
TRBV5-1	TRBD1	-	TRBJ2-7	TGCGCCAGCAGCTGGGGACAGACCTACGAGCAGTACTTC	CASSWGQTYEQYF
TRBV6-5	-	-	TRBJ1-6	TGTGCCAGCAGAGAGGAGGGTTATAATTCACCCCTCCACTTT	CASREEGYNSPLHF
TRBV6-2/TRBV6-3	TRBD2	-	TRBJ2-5	TGTGCCAGCAGCCCACCCTGGGGGGGCCAAGAGACCCAGTACTTC	CASSPPWGGQETQYF
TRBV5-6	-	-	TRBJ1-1	TGTGCCAGCAGCTTGGCGGTCGGTTCGGACACTGAAGCTTTCTTT	CASSLAVGSDTEAFF
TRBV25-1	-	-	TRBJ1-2	TGTGCCAGCAGTGAATACGACGGGACACCCTATGGCTACACCTTC	CASSEYDGTPYGYTF
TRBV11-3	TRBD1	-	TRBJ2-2	TGTGCCAGCAGCCTCGGACAGGGGCTAAACACCGGGGAGCTGTTTTTT	CASSLGQGLNTGELFF
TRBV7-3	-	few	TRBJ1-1	TGTGCCAGCAGCCCCCGGGGAGGGGCCGGCACTGAAGCTTTCTTT	CASSPRGGAGTEAFF
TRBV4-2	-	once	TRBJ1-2	TGTGCCAGCAGCCCCGCGGGTAACTATGGCTACACCTTC	CASSPAGNYGYTF
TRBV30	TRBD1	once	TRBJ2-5	TGTGCCTGGACCCCCCGGGACAGGGGGCCGGAGACCCAGTACTTC	CAWTPRDRGPETQYF
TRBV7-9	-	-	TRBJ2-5	TGTGCCAGCAGCCGTGACAGGAACCAAGAGACCCAGTACTTC	CASSRDRNQETQYF
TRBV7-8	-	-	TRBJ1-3	TGTGCCAGCACTACTCGGAGGGCGGGAAACACCATATATTTT	CASTTRRAGNTIYF
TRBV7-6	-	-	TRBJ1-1	TGTGCCAGCAGCTTAGGTACAGGGAGAACTGAAGCTTTCTTT	CASSLGTGRTEAFF
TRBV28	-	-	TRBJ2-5	TGTGCCAGCATCTCCGGGGGGCCTCAAGAGACCCAGTACTTC	CASISGGPQETQYF
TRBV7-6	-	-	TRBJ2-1	TGTGCCAGCAGCTTATGGGGGGGCCCTAGCAATGAGCAGTTCTTC	CASSLWGGPSNEQFF
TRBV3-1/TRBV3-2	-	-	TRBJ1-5	TGTGCCAGCAGCCAAGATAGCAGGGGCAGCAATCAGCCCCAGCATTTT	CASSQDSRGSNQPQHF
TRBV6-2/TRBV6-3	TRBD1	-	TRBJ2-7	TGTGCCAGCAGTAACCGGGACAGGGGACCCTACGAGCAGTACTTC	CASSNRDRGPYEQYF
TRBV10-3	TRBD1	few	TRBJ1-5	TGTGCCACCGCGGACAGGGCAGATCAGCCCCAGCATTTT	CATADRADQPQHF
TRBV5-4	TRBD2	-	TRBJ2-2	TGTGCCAGCAGCGATCCAGCGGGGGTGAACACCGGGGAGCTGTTTTTT	CASSDPAGVNTGELFF
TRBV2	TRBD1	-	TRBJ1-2	TGTGCCAGCAGTGGGGCGACAGGGGATTACGGCTACACCTTC	CASSGATGDYGYTF
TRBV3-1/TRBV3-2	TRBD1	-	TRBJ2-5	TGTGCCAGCAGCCAAGGGGACGGGACAGGGTACTTC	CASSQGDGTGYF
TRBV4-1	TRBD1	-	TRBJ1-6	TGCGCCAGCAGCCCCCAACGACTAAGACAGGGGAGTAATTCACCCCTCCACTTT	CASSPQRLRQGSNSPLHF
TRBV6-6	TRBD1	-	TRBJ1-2	TGTGCCAGCAGCTACGGGACAGGGAACTATGGCTACACCTTC	CASSYGTGNYGYTF
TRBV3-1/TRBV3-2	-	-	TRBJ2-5	TGTGCCAGCAGCCAAGACCCCCGGTCGACCCAGTACTTC	CASSQDPRSTQYF
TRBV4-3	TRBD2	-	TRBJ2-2	TGCGCCAGCAGCTCTAGCGGGGGCGGGACCGGGGAGCTGTTTTTT	CASSSSGGGTGELFF
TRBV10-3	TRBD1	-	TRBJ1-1	TGTGCCATCAGTGAAAAAGTCGGAGGGGGCTGGGATGAAGCTTTCTTT	CAISEKVGGGWDEAFF
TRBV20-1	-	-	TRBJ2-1	TGCAGTGCTAGTTCTCCGGGGAATGAGCAGTTCTTC	CSASSPGNEQFF
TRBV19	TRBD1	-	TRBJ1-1	TGTGCCAGTAGTTCAACAGGGGTTCCCACTGAAGCTTTCTTT	CASSSTGVPTEAFF
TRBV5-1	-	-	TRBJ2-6	TGCGCCAGCAGCTCCACCTACTCCAGGGGGGCTGGGGCCAACGTCCTGACTTTC	CASSSTYSRGAGANVLTF
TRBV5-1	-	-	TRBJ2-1	TGCGCCAGCAGCTTGGGGCAGTACAATGAGCAGTTCTTC	CASSLGQYNEQFF
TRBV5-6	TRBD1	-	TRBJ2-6	TGTGCCAGCAGCCAAACAGGGGACTCTGGGGCCAACGTCCTGACTTTC	CASSQTGDSGANVLTF
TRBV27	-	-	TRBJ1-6	TGTGCCAGCAGTTTAAGTTTCAGCTCCTATAATTCACCCCTCCACTTT	CASSLSFSSYNSPLHF
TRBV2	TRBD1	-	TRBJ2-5	TGTGCCAGCAGTGAATGGGGACAGGGGCGGTTCTTTAGGGAGACCCAGTACTTC	CASSEWGQGRFFRETQYF
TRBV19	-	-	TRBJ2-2	TGTGCCAGTAGTGCCACAGGGACCGGGGAGCTGTTTTTT	CASSATGTGELFF
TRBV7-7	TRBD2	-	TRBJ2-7	TGTGCTAGCAGCGACACCCGGGGGGGATCCTACGAGCAGTACTTC	CASSDTRGGSYEQYF
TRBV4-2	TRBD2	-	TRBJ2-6	TGTGCCAGCAGCCAAGATTGGAGCGGGGGCTCCCTCTCTGGGGCCAACGTCCTGACTTTC	CASSQDWSGGSLSGANVLTF
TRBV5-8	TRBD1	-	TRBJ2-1	TGTGCCAGCAGCTTGGGGACAGGGGCCAACAATGAGCAGTTCTTC	CASSLGTGANNEQFF
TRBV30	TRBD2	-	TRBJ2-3	TGTGCCCAGAGGACTAGCGGGGGGTTGGATACGCAGTATTTT	CAQRTSGGLDTQYF